Included here is one T cell receptor beta chain sequence, with context. TCRdb reanalysed the 5' RACE reads using MiXCR and keeps one entry per CDR3 protein. The sample lists 1.5 million to 2 million distinct CDR3 sequences; roughly a third were seen once. This sample was included in a study of identical twins. Germline loops: CDR1 MGHRA, CDR2 YSYEKL. The CDR3 loop spans 16 amino acids. V trimming: 1 base; J trimming: 4 bases; junction bases outside the gene matches: 6. This clonotype originated in a newborn girl in good health. The J gene is TRBJ2-5, the V gene TRBV4-1; the match to TRBD2 covers 10 bases. The sample consisted of cord blood. The CDR3 DNA reads as TGCGCCAGCAGCCAAGTCGGTGTAGCGGGAGGAGAGACCCAGTACTTC. It translates to CASSQVGVAGGETQYF.